This note documents a single T cell receptor (beta chain) sequence. Its antigen has not been determined. Base quality data are lacking; no much larger clone is found one base away. CDR1 SGHRS and CDR2 YFSETQ are derived from the germline V gene. A distance of 15 bases separates the germline ends of V and J, which lose 0 bases and 4 bases respectively. Including the terminal cysteine and phenylalanine, the CDR3 comprises 16 residues. Only CDR3 DNA is held: 48 bases, read in frame from base 1. Enrolling through a virtual design, the prospective study's participants ranged in age from about 18 to 89 years and lived across 20 to 30 United States geographic areas. In the prospective study, participants were assigned to cohorts based on the clinical history participants reported in a screening survey and a study questionnaire. Recovered participants in ImmuneRACE Cohort 3 were defined as having two consecutive negative NP/OP PCR tests, clearance from a healthcare professional, or resolution of symptoms. Each participant in the prospective study had whole blood, serum and a nasopharyngeal or oropharyngeal swab collected by mobile phlebotomists. Prospective study participants could optionally give additional blood draws and questionnaires over a roughly 2-month period. Prospective study blood samples were shipped either frozen or at room temperature before DNA extraction.

This record comes from a study of blood T cell repertoires in COVID-19 (TCRdb year 2020). Study-level background: Collaborator samples came from the United States, Italy and Spain and covered acute and convalescent phases of COVID-19. The material from the prospective study consisted of cDNA or gDNA derived from T cells, B-cell-depleted T cells, or PBMCs. Subjects who had been exposed to COVID-19, were actively infected with it, or had recovered from it provided the deeply sampled blood TCRbeta repertoires that made up the dataset. A freely available public database, intended as a resource for researchers studying the immune response to SARS-CoV-2, is where the repertoires were released. The samples were drawn from two sources: the first 160 participants of the ongoing ImmuneRACE study, and over 1,000 subjects contributed by 6 global collaborators. A de-identified subject ID, COVID-19 status, age in years and sex were almost always included in the sample metadata. Where HLA class I and class II types were available, the types were taken from metadata supplied by the sample provider, not from assay-based typing. Broader findings and caveats from the paper: The quantity of clinical and demographic metadata differed by source and by participant and was supplied without curation.

TCRbeta CDR3 regions were amplified from genomic DNA by means of the immunoSEQ Assay, a bias-controlled multiplex PCR. The study's own analysis went as follows. Within the assay, amplification of reference gene primers was used to estimate how many nucleated cells each sample contained. To quantify the absolute abundance of each unique TCRbeta CDR3 rearrangement, sequence reads were collapsed and filtered. Productive Simpson clonality was computed per sample as the square root of Simpson's diversity index over productive rearrangements. Drawn from immuneACCESS, this table holds only the in-frame rearrangements with V and J called that TCRdb kept. Clones are partly lost; checked studies trace under half to an unresolved V gene and leave the rest unexplained. D and trimming come from the DNA, and the V and J calls and clone size come from that table. Here the sample has 400,000 or so clones; approximately 92% occur a single time. The ten largest clones add up to approximately 1.2% of the sample.

The chain uses TRBV5-1 and TRBJ2-3; tentative D gene TRBD1, with 5 bases matching. This clonotype was sampled from a man aged 25-40 years who had recovered from COVID-19. The sequencing sample was made of PBMCs or T cells enriched from blood (not recorded which). The CDR3 protein is CASSLAGKGSPDTQYF. The DNA sequence is given as TGCGCCAGCAGCTTGGCTGGGAAGGGGTCGCCAGATACGCAGTATTTT.